These 15 T cell receptor beta chains were all obtained from the same sample, sequenced in a study of blood T cell repertoires in COVID-19. Sequenced by immunoSEQ multiplex PCR; TCRdb stores in-frame clones only, minus some. The profile covers around 450,000 clones, with roughly 87% appearing a single time and about 0.75% taken by the ten largest. Sequencing input: PBMCs or T cells enriched from blood (not recorded which). The receptors come from a woman under 30 who had recovered from COVID-19.

The J gene is TRBJ2-7, the V gene TRBV6-5, with 9 bases that match TRBD2. The CDR3 consists of 15 residues. The junction had 7 bases not matched to a gene; V was cut back by 6 bases and J by 1 base. Germline V gives CDR1 MNHEY, CDR2 SVGAGI. CDR3 bases: TGTGCCAGCAGGAGGGAAGGACTAGCGTCCTACGAGCAGTACTTC. Its protein product is CASRREGLASYEQYF.

The table lists this clone with a few counts. The chain is built from TRBV6-1 and TRBJ1-5; D remains ambiguous. The CDR3 is 13 amino acids. Germline V gene sequence: CDR1 MNHNS, CDR2 SASEGT. V was clipped by 3 bases and J by 4 bases, with 7 bases between them. Written as DNA, the CDR3 is TGTGCCAGCAGTGACCGCAGGAATCAGCCCCAGCATTTT. Translating it yields CASSDRRNQPQHF.

This clone was seen just once. The gene calls are TRBV18 and TRBJ1-2; a weak D match, TRBD1 (5 bases). This CDR3 is 14 amino acids long. Germline lookup yields CDR1 KGHSH and CDR2 LQKENI. The V end lost 3 bases, the J end lost 7 bases, and 15 bases lay between the germline ends. This chain's CDR3 is CASSPDAGQSGYTF. For the CDR3, the DNA is TGTGCCAGCTCACCGGATGCAGGGCAAAGTGGCTACACCTTC.

This clone occurred a few times. V usage is TRBV5-1 and J usage is TRBJ1-4; D is possibly TRBD1 (6 bases). Per the germline V gene, CDR1 is SGHRS and CDR2 is YFSETQ. The CDR3 runs 13 residues. V lost 3 bases to trimming and J lost 8 bases, with 11 bases between them. The CDR3 nucleotides read TGCGCCAGCAGCTCCTCCACAGGGGAAAAACTGTTTTTT. Its protein is CASSSSTGEKLFF.

This chain connects TRBV19 to TRBJ2-2; TRBD2 matches at 9 bases. The ends lost 10 bases at V and 7 bases at J; junction bases unmatched: 16. The germline V gene has CDR1 LNHDA and CDR2 SQIVND (reference sequence). The CDR3 covers 16 residues. CDR3 in amino acids: CATTPRETSGYGELFF. CDR3 DNA: TGTGCCACTACCCCCCGGGAGACTAGCGGTTACGGGGAGCTGTTTTTT.

The chain recombines TRBV30 with TRBJ2-4; tentative D call: TRBD1 (5 bases). Germline assignment: CDR1 GTSNPN and CDR2 SVGIG (reference sequence). This CDR3 region has 12 residues. V lost 4 bases and J 8 bases, leaving 12 bases between the germline ends. The CDR3 sequence is CAWTGNGHIQYF. In nucleotides, the CDR3 is TGTGCCTGGACAGGGAATGGTCACATTCAGTACTTC.

This chain uses TRBV7-2 with TRBJ2-7, with 11 nucleotides matching TRBD2. This CDR3 has 15 residues. V was clipped by 5 bases and J by 3 bases; unmatched bases: 6. Germline V gives CDR1 SGHTA, CDR2 FQGNSA. CDR3 region: CASSISGGAFYEQYF. The CDR3 region has the DNA TGTGCCAGCAGCATTAGCGGGGGGGCCTTCTACGAGCAGTACTTC.

The rearrangement links TRBV5-1 to TRBJ2-7; 7 bases match TRBD2. The CDR3 length is 15 residues. Germline CDR1 and CDR2: SGHRS and YFSETQ. V was clipped by 3 bases and J by 0 bases; unmatched bases: 6. The CDR3 nucleotides read TGCGCCAGCAGCTCGGGACTACCTAACTCCTACGAGCAGTACTTC. Translated, it gives CASSSGLPNSYEQYF.

V gene TRBV10-2 combines with J gene TRBJ1-4; TRBD1 might be the D (5 bases). CDR3 length: 15 residues. From germline, CDR1 is WSHSY and CDR2 SAAADI. V gave up 8 bases and J gave up 7 bases, with 20 bases separating them. The DNA of the CDR3 is TGCGCCAGCGGGGAGTGGTGGGGTGGGGCTGAAAAACTGTTTTTT. It translates to CASGEWWGGAEKLFF.

The J gene is TRBJ2-3, the V gene TRBV7-9; TRBD2 matches at 9 bases. This CDR3 is built from 14 residues. From germline, CDR1 is SEHNR and CDR2 FQNEAQ (reference sequence). V gave up 11 bases and J gave up 3 bases; unmatched junction bases: 9. CDR3 amino acids: CALLKRGDTDTQYF. CDR3 nucleotide sequence: TGTGCCTTATTAAAGCGGGGGGATACAGATACGCAGTATTTT.

V and J are TRBV6-5 and TRBJ1-5, with a weak D call TRBD1 (5 bases). In germline, CDR1 is MNHEY, CDR2 SVGAGI. CDR3 size: 13 residues. V dropped 9 bases and J dropped 5 bases, with 14 bases sitting between them. The CDR3 loop is CASLWGRDQPQHF. In DNA form, the CDR3 reads TGTGCCAGTCTATGGGGGAGGGATCAGCCCCAGCATTTT.

The CDR3 coding sequence is TGCGCCAGCAGCTTAACCGGGACTAGCGGGGGGGCAGGTTCAGATACGCAGTATTTT. Translating gives CASSLTGTSGGAGSDTQYF. This rearrangement joins TRBV5-1 to TRBJ2-3; 16 bases are shared with TRBD2. With 2 bases clipped from V and 4 bases from J, the junction kept 10 bases outside the gene matches. Germline CDR1 is SGHRS and CDR2 is YFSETQ. The CDR3 spans 19 residues.

V usage is TRBV11-2 and J usage is TRBJ2-5; 7 positions match TRBD2. V lost 3 bases, J lost 4 bases, and 8 bases stayed unmatched. The CDR3 sequence is 15 residues long. Germline CDR1 SGHAT, CDR2 FQNNGV. CDR3 loop: CASSFIGGESETQYF. The DNA of the CDR3 is TGTGCCAGCAGCTTCATTGGGGGGGAGTCAGAGACCCAGTACTTC.

V and J are TRBV7-9 and TRBJ2-5, with 7 bases aligning to TRBD1. The V gene end was trimmed by 7 bases and the J gene end by 3 bases; junction bases not matched to a gene: 5. CDR3 size: 13 residues. CDR1 SEHNR and CDR2 FQNEAQ come from the germline V gene (reference sequence). The CDR3 DNA is TGTGCCAGCAACGGCAGGGGGAAAGAGACCCAGTACTTC. It yields the protein CASNGRGKETQYF.

The gene calls are TRBV29-1 and TRBJ1-1; 9 positions agree with TRBD1. CDR3 length: 14 residues. Germline CDR1 is SQVTM and CDR2 is ANQGSEA. Unmatched junction bases numbered 14, after V lost 7 bases and J lost 8 bases. Written as DNA, the CDR3 is TGCAGCGGCCTCCCGGGACAGGGCTCGAGAGAAGCTTTCTTT. It is translated as CSGLPGQGSREAFF.